The 28 T cell receptor beta chains listed next were all sequenced from one sample in a study of blood T cell repertoires in COVID-19. Sequenced by immunoSEQ multiplex PCR; TCRdb stores in-frame clones only, minus some. The repertoire consists of about 56,000 clones, with more than 80% occurring once and the leading ten covering 15% to 25%. The sequencing sample was made of peripheral blood. These receptors were taken from a human donor in a cohort sampled during active COVID-19.

This chain uses TRBV2 with TRBJ1-4; D remains ambiguous. CDR3 length: 17 residues. CDR1 is SNHLY and CDR2 is FYNNEI in the germline V gene. The V end lost 3 bases, the J end lost 9 bases, and 23 bases lay between the germline ends. In DNA, the CDR3 is TGTGCCAGCAGTGACAGGTTAACGGTAATTAGAGAGCAAAAACTGTTTTTT. The encoded protein is CASSDRLTVIREQKLFF.

This CDR3 reads CASGKRTSDEQFF. In DNA, the CDR3 is TGTGCCAGTGGCAAGAGGACTAGCGATGAGCAGTTCTTC. This chain joins TRBV19 and TRBJ2-1; 9 bases agree with TRBD2. The germline CDR1 and CDR2 sequences are LNHDA and SQIVND (reference sequence). The V and J ends lost 8 bases and 8 bases, in that order; junction bases with no gene match: 7. This CDR3 has 13 residues.

V is TRBV11-2 and J is TRBJ2-7; 11 nucleotides align to TRBD1. Germline assignment: CDR1 SGHAT and CDR2 FQNNGV. This CDR3 has 14 amino acids. Trimming at V came to 3 bases and at J to 5 bases, leaving 3 bases not matched to a gene. The chain's CDR3 is CASSFGTGGHEQYF. Written as DNA, the CDR3 is TGTGCCAGCAGCTTTGGGACAGGGGGACACGAGCAGTACTTC.

There are a few counts of this clone. The chain is built from TRBV6-2 or TRBV6-3 and TRBJ1-1, with no clear D. The CDR3 runs 13 residues. Looked up from germline, CDR1 is MNHEY and CDR2 is SVGEGT. V was cut by 2 bases and J by 5 bases, with 9 bases left in between. The CDR3 region has the DNA TGTGCCAGCAGTTACGAGGGAGGGACTGAAGCTTTCTTT. As protein: CASSYEGGTEAFF.

This chain connects TRBV7-2 to TRBJ1-6, with 8 nucleotides matching TRBD1. V lost 3 bases, J lost 7 bases, and 8 bases stayed unmatched. The CDR3 length is 16 residues. CDR1 is SGHTA and CDR2 is FQGNSA in the germline V gene. CDR3 in DNA: TGTGCCAGCAGCTTTCCAGGGGGCAGGGACAATTCACCCCTCCACTTT. Encoded protein: CASSFPGGRDNSPLHF.

This chain links TRBV27 with TRBJ1-6; 9 positions agree with TRBD1. V lost 2 bases, J lost 4 bases, and 3 bases stayed unmatched. The germline gives CDR1 MNHEY, CDR2 SMNVEV (reference sequence). The CDR3 is 16 amino acids. CDR3 amino acids: CASSLRQGVYNSPLHF. The CDR3 coding sequence is TGTGCCAGCAGTTTACGACAGGGGGTTTATAATTCACCCCTCCACTTT.

The chain combines TRBV10-2 with TRBJ2-1, with 13 positions matching TRBD2. Germline trimming cut 8 bases from V and 10 bases from J; bases unmatched to any gene: 2. Germline CDR1 is WSHSY and CDR2 is SAAADI. The length of the CDR3 is 12 residues. The CDR3 loop reads CASLTSGGEQFF. For the CDR3, the DNA is TGCGCCAGCTTGACTAGCGGGGGGGAGCAGTTCTTC.

The chain recombines TRBV10-3 with TRBJ2-2, with 7 bases that match TRBD2. J lost 4 bases, V lost 6 bases, and 11 bases had no gene match. This CDR3 is 16 amino acids long. Germline V CDR1 and CDR2: ENHRY, SYGVKD. The CDR3 sequence is CAISPPSGAPTGELFF. CDR3 bases: TGTGCCATCAGCCCTCCCAGCGGGGCACCCACCGGGGAGCTGTTTTTT.

The J gene is TRBJ2-5, the V gene TRBV11-2, with a tentative D call TRBD1 (8 bases). The CDR3 spans 16 residues. V lost 8 bases and J lost 3, with 22 bases in between. Germline V CDR1 and CDR2: SGHAT, FQNNGV. The CDR3 DNA sequence: TGTGCCAGCGGACAATCAGGGGGCGCGGGGGAAGAGACCCAGTACTTC. Its protein is CASGQSGGAGEETQYF. Complete variable domain (other parts from reference TRBV11-2 and TRBJ2-5): EAGVAQSPRYKIIEKRQSVAFWCNPISGHATLYWYQQILGQGPKLLIQFQNNGVVDDSQLPKDRFSAERLKGVDSTLKIQPAKLEDSAVYLCASGQSGGAGEETQYFGPGTRLLVL.

The chain uses TRBV4-3 and TRBJ1-5, with 7 bases identical to TRBD1. The V gene's germline CDR1 is LGHNA and CDR2 YSLEER. Losses at the gene ends were 4 bases for V and 0 bases for J; bases not matched to a gene: 6. The CDR3 totals 16 residues. The CDR3 DNA is TGCGCCAGCAGCCGGGACAGTTCCAATAGCAATCAGCCCCAGCATTTT. It translates to CASSRDSSNSNQPQHF.

This chain connects TRBV5-1 to TRBJ1-2; no firm D call. The CDR3 is 13 residues long. Trimming removed 2 bases from V and 2 bases from J, with 7 bases in between. Per germline, CDR1 SGHRS and CDR2 YFSETQ. CDR3 amino acids: CASSFGENYGYTF. Written as DNA, the CDR3 is TGCGCCAGCAGCTTCGGGGAAAACTATGGCTACACCTTC.

The CDR3 coding sequence is TGTGCCAGCTCACAAGTCGGGACAGTTCGGGGAGATACGCAGTATTTT. Protein sequence: CASSQVGTVRGDTQYF. This chain links TRBV18 with TRBJ2-3, with TRBD1 matching over 7 bases. Germline V gives CDR1 KGHSH, CDR2 LQKENI. The CDR3 sequence is 16 residues long. The J segment lost 5 bases and the V segment lost 4 bases, leaving 12 bases of the junction unmatched.

The chain combines TRBV19 with TRBJ2-7; 13 bases are shared with TRBD2. This CDR3 region has 15 residues. V lost 5 bases and J lost 4; bases outside the gene matches: 5. Germline CDR1 LNHDA, CDR2 SQIVND (reference sequence). The CDR3 here is CASSWTSGGRYEQYF. For the CDR3, the DNA is TGTGCCAGTAGTTGGACTAGCGGGGGTAGATACGAGCAGTACTTC.

This clone was recorded only once. The V call is TRBV27, the J call TRBJ2-3; the match to TRBD2 covers 14 bases. This CDR3 region has 16 residues. Per the germline V gene, CDR1 is MNHEY and CDR2 is SMNVEV (reference sequence). V was clipped by 3 bases and J by 4 bases; unmatched bases: 3. The DNA for the CDR3 is TGTGCCAGCAGTTTGCCGACTAGCGGGGGGGCAGATACGCAGTATTTT. It specifies CASSLPTSGGADTQYF.

Only a few counts were recorded for this clone. The rearrangement links TRBV7-9 to TRBJ1-1; no definite D call. Trimming pared 1 base from V and 4 bases from J, leaving 7 bases between. The CDR3 is 13 amino acids. Germline V gives CDR1 SEHNR, CDR2 FQNEAQ (reference sequence). The CDR3 reads CASSLGGGTEAFF. CDR3 DNA: TGTGCCAGCAGCTTAGGGGGAGGCACTGAAGCTTTCTTT.

This chain's CDR3 is CASRAWVAGAYNEQFF. The CDR3 DNA reads TGCGCCAGCAGAGCCTGGGTAGCGGGGGCCTACAATGAGCAGTTCTTC. The chain joins TRBV10-1 to TRBJ2-1, with TRBD2 matching 9 bases. The germline V gene encodes CDR1 WNHNN and CDR2 SYGVQD (reference sequence). The CDR3 contains 16 residues. V shed 6 bases and J 2 bases; nucleotides not matched to a gene: 8.

The chain carries TRBV6-2 or TRBV6-3 and TRBJ2-3; 8 nucleotides match TRBD2. The junction had 2 bases not matched to a gene; V was cut back by 1 base and J by 2 bases. Germline loops: CDR1 MNHEY, CDR2 SVGEGT. The CDR3 consists of 15 residues. Written as DNA, the CDR3 is TGTGCCAGCAGTTACTGGCGGGGGGACACAGATACGCAGTATTTT. This sequence encodes CASSYWRGDTDTQYF.

This clone was detected only a few times. The junction differs from germline at one of its ends, possibly a read error. This sequence joins TRBV2 and TRBJ1-1; the D gene is possibly TRBD1 (5 bases). The CDR3 loop spans 14 amino acids. Germline V gene lookup returns CDR1 SNHLY and CDR2 FYNNEI. For the CDR3, the DNA is TGTGCCAGCAGGGAAGACACAGGGAACACTGAAGCTTTCTTT. Its translation: CASREDTGNTEAFF.

This clone has only a few counts. V gene TRBV11-2 combines with J gene TRBJ2-5; maybe TRBD1 (7 bases). V gave up 1 base and J gave up 4 bases, with 16 bases separating them. Per the germline V gene, CDR1 is SGHAT and CDR2 is FQNNGV. This CDR3 has 16 amino acids. The CDR3, as DNA: TGTGCCAGCAGCTTAGGGGGGGACAGACTCCTAGAGACCCAGTACTTC. Amino acid sequence: CASSLGGDRLLETQYF.

The rearrangement joins TRBV21-1 to TRBJ1-2; TRBD1, the table's D call, lacks a check against the DNA. TRBV21-1 is designated a pseudogene. This CDR3 spans 13 amino acids. The CDR3 sequence: CASSNTGGAGYTF. CDR3 DNA: TGTGCCAGCAGCAACACAGGGGGAGCTGGCTACACCTTC.

The chain recombines TRBV30 with TRBJ1-6; weak D call: TRBD1 (6 bases). Trimming cost V 5 bases and J 9 bases, with 11 bases left between them. The CDR3 totals 12 residues. The germline V gene encodes CDR1 GTSNPN and CDR2 SVGIG (reference sequence). Written as DNA, the CDR3 is TGTGCCTGGGAATTACAGGGTTCACCCCTCCACTTT. Translating gives CAWELQGSPLHF.

The genes are TRBV14 and TRBJ2-2; TRBD1 is a possible D gene (5 bases). V was cut by 2 bases and J by 6 bases, with 10 bases left in between. CDR3 length: 14 amino acids. Looked up from germline, CDR1 is SGHDN and CDR2 is FVKESK. CDR3: CASSQSVGAGELFF. The CDR3 DNA reads as TGTGCCAGCAGCCAAAGTGTAGGGGCCGGGGAGCTGTTTTTT.

The CDR3 nucleotides are TGTGCCAGCAGCTTAGTGGGGACTAGCGGGGGGACGCAGTATTTT. Translated: CASSLVGTSGGTQYF. The genes are TRBV7-2 and TRBJ2-3, with 15 bases aligning to TRBD2. CDR3 length equals 15 residues. Trimming cost V 1 base and J 9 bases; bases outside gene matches: 2. The germline V gene has CDR1 SGHTA and CDR2 FQGNSA. The variable domain in full, completed from reference TRBV7-2 and TRBJ2-3, reads GAGVSQSPSNKVTEKGKDVELRCDPISGHTALYWYRQSLGQGLEFLIYFQGNSAPDKSGLPSDRFSAERTGGSVSTLTIQRTQQEDSAVYLCASSLVGTSGGTQYFGPGTRLTVL.

The V call is TRBV12-3 or TRBV12-4, the J call TRBJ1-2; D unclear. The CDR3 is 13 amino acids. V was trimmed by 5 bases and J by 8 bases, leaving 15 bases between them. The CDR3, as DNA: TGTGCCAGCAGTCGGGGAACGGATTTAGGCTACACCTTC. Translating gives CASSRGTDLGYTF.

The chain couples TRBV3-1 (or the pseudogene TRBV3-2) to TRBJ2-5, with TRBD2 matching over 14 bases. CDR1 is LGHDT and CDR2 is YNNKEL in the germline V gene (reference sequence). The J segment lost 4 bases and the V segment lost 2 bases, leaving 6 bases of the junction unmatched. This CDR3 comprises 17 residues. The CDR3 sequence is CASSQKKGLAGVETQYF. Here the CDR3 DNA reads TGTGCCAGCAGCCAAAAAAAGGGACTAGCGGGGGTAGAGACCCAGTACTTC.

The chain joins TRBV7-8 to TRBJ2-2; D might be TRBD2 (5 bases). Germline V CDR1 and CDR2: SGHVS, FQNEAQ. V was shortened by 0 bases and J by 1 base, with 9 bases between the two germline ends. The CDR3 has 16 amino acids. In DNA form, the CDR3 reads TGTGCCAGCAGCTTAGCCCTACGGGAGAACACCGGGGAGCTGTTTTTT. Amino acids: CASSLALRENTGELFF.

The chain links TRBV5-1 to TRBJ2-5; 12 nucleotides line up with TRBD1. CDR3 length: 18 amino acids. Unmatched junction bases numbered 8, after V lost 0 bases and J lost 2 bases. Germline V gene lookup returns CDR1 SGHRS and CDR2 YFSETQ. CDR3 bases: TGCGCCAGCAGCTTGGGAGGGGGACAGGGGGCGCGTCAAGAGACCCAGTACTTC. Protein product: CASSLGGGQGARQETQYF.

The chain links TRBV19 to TRBJ1-2; D may be TRBD1 (6 bases). The V end was cut by 5 bases, the J end by 4 bases, with 20 bases between. The CDR3 sequence is 16 residues long. The germline V gene encodes CDR1 LNHDA and CDR2 SQIVND (reference sequence). DNA of the CDR3: TGTGCCAGTAGTCGTGGGATCGACAGGCCCCTCTATGGCTACACCTTC. It codes for CASSRGIDRPLYGYTF. Using reference TRBV19 and TRBJ1-2 for the parts outside the CDR3, the full variable domain is DGGITQSPKYLFRKEGQNVTLSCEQNLNHDAMYWYRQDPGQGLRLIYYSQIVNDFQKGDIAEGYSVSREKKESFPLTVTSAQKNPTAFYLCASSRGIDRPLYGYTFGSGTRLTVV.